The 16 T cell receptor beta chains presented below share a single source sample, sequenced in a study of Ad26.COV2.S vaccination and SARS-CoV-2 variants. Treatment noted: roughly 19 received Ad26.COV2.S at low or high dose, single or two shots; about 5 received placebo; per-sample allocation not given. After the first vaccine or placebo injection, samples were drawn on day 63. Sequenced by immunoSEQ multiplex PCR; TCRdb stores in-frame clones only, minus some. The sample shows a few hundred thousand clones, over 75% of them seen only once. Sequences were derived from peripheral blood, sampled in a trial of Ad26.COV2.S vaccine versus placebo. These receptors originate from a person aged 18-65 years who received the Ad26.COV2.S COVID-19 vaccine or a placebo.

The chain carries TRBV6-2 or TRBV6-3 and TRBJ2-3; unclear D gene. V was cut by 0 bases and J by 0 bases, with 10 bases left in between. CDR3 size: 16 residues. Germline V gene data show CDR1 as MNHEY and CDR2 as SVGEGT. The DNA of the CDR3 is TGTGCCAGCAGTTACTCTATGGTATCCAGCACAGATACGCAGTATTTT. It encodes CASSYSMVSSTDTQYF.

In this sample, this clone turned up once. V is TRBV30 and J is TRBJ1-5; no clear D gene. Germline CDR1 reads GTSNPN; CDR2 reads SVGIG (reference sequence). This CDR3 is 13 amino acids long. The germline V and J ends were trimmed by 0 bases and 5 bases, with 8 bases remaining between them. In DNA form, the CDR3 reads TGTGCCTGGAGTGTACGGGTCCATCAGCCCCAGCATTTT. Its protein is CAWSVRVHQPQHF.

The J gene is TRBJ1-2, the V gene TRBV27, with 8 bases identical to TRBD1. The CDR3 sequence is 13 residues long. Germline loops: CDR1 MNHEY, CDR2 SMNVEV (reference sequence). V shed 6 bases and J 7 bases; nucleotides not matched to a gene: 7. In nucleotides, the CDR3 is TGTGCCAGCAGAGGACAGGGTGCTCGTGGCTACACCTTC. Amino acids: CASRGQGARGYTF.

This chain joins TRBV7-9 and TRBJ2-6; D is undetermined. There are 13 residues in the CDR3. Germline CDR1 and CDR2: SEHNR and FQNEAQ (reference sequence). Deletions cut 4 bases from V and 8 bases from J, with 9 bases between. The CDR3 region has the DNA TGTGCCAGCAGCTCTCTAAGTCCCAACGTCCTGACTTTC. This encodes CASSSLSPNVLTF. Full variable domain (missing parts from reference TRBV7-9 and TRBJ2-6): DTGVSQNPRHKITKRGQNVTFRCDPISEHNRLYWYRQTLGQGPEFLTYFQNEAQLEKSRLLSDRFSAERPKGSFSTLEIQRTEQGDSAMYLCASSSLSPNVLTFGAGSRLTVL.

The genes are TRBV6-5 and TRBJ1-2; 7 bases fit TRBD1. Per germline, CDR1 MNHEY and CDR2 SVGAGI. V shed 4 bases, J shed 2 bases, and the junction held 4 bases outside the gene matches. There are 14 residues in the CDR3. CDR3 sequence reads: CASSSLGQNYGYTF. The CDR3 DNA is TGTGCCAGCAGTTCCCTGGGACAGAACTATGGCTACACCTTC.

The chain couples TRBV9 to TRBJ2-2, with 7 nucleotides matching TRBD2. Unmatched junction bases numbered 12, after V lost 4 bases and J lost 6 bases. The length of the CDR3 is 16 residues. CDR1 is SGDLS and CDR2 is YYNGEE in the germline V gene. Here the CDR3 DNA reads TGTGCCAGCAGCCCGACTAGCTCCGAGAGGGCCGGGGAGCTGTTTTTT. Translation gives CASSPTSSERAGELFF.

The rearrangement joins TRBV5-6 to TRBJ2-3; D perhaps matches TRBD2 (7 bases). This CDR3 comprises 16 residues. Trimming shortened V by 4 bases and J by 4 bases, and 19 bases separated the two germline ends. CDR1 SGHDT and CDR2 YYEEEE come from the germline V gene. CDR3 nucleotides: TGTGCCAGCAGCCTGGGACCGGGGGGCGTTCCAGATACGCAGTATTTT. Its translation: CASSLGPGGVPDTQYF.

The chain links TRBV15 to TRBJ2-2; possibly TRBD2 for D (6 bases). This CDR3 comprises 13 residues. V lost 0 bases and J lost 8, with 7 bases in between. Germline values: CDR1 LNHNV, CDR2 YYDKDF (reference sequence). The CDR3 loop is CATSRDREGELFF. In DNA form, the CDR3 reads TGTGCCACCAGCAGAGATCGGGAGGGGGAGCTGTTTTTT.

The gene calls are TRBV5-1 and TRBJ2-1; no clear D. This CDR3 contains 15 residues. Trimming removed 2 bases from V and 5 bases from J, with 14 bases in between. In germline, CDR1 is SGHRS, CDR2 YFSETQ. The CDR3 nucleotides are TGCGCCAGCAGCTTAGTAGGAGAAACAAACAATGAGCAGTTCTTC. It codes for CASSLVGETNNEQFF.

This sequence joins TRBV5-4 and TRBJ2-7; no definite D call. Deletions cut 3 bases from V and 4 bases from J, with 14 bases between. Germline CDR1 is SGHNT and CDR2 is YYREEE (reference sequence). The CDR3 extends over 14 amino acids. CDR3 sequence reads: CASSSLDDNYEQYF. The CDR3 bases are TGTGCCAGCAGCTCCCTGGACGACAATTACGAGCAGTACTTC.

This chain links TRBV27 with TRBJ1-2, with a possible D match to TRBD1 (6 bases). This CDR3 has 14 residues. V was shortened by 3 bases and J by 0 bases, with 8 bases between the two germline ends. The germline gives CDR1 MNHEY, CDR2 SMNVEV (reference sequence). This CDR3 reads CASSFQGPNYGYTF. The DNA for the CDR3 is TGTGCCAGCAGTTTCCAGGGGCCTAACTATGGCTACACCTTC.

The genes are TRBV3-1 (or the pseudogene TRBV3-2) and TRBJ1-1; no clear D. CDR3 size: 12 residues. V lost 3 bases and J lost 5, with 7 bases in between. Per the germline V gene, CDR1 is LGHDT and CDR2 is YNNKEL (reference sequence). The CDR3 bases are TGTGCCAGCAGCCACCCTACTACTGAAGCTTTCTTT. Translating gives CASSHPTTEAFF.

This rearrangement joins TRBV4-2 to TRBJ1-2; the match to TRBD1 covers 10 bases. J was trimmed by 7 bases and V by 0 bases; bases with no gene match: 5. The CDR3 length is 15 residues. The germline gives CDR1 LGHNA, CDR2 YNFKEQ. CDR3: CASSQDGTGEGGYTF. CDR3 sequence (DNA): TGTGCCAGCAGCCAAGACGGGACAGGGGAGGGTGGCTACACCTTC.

The rearrangement joins TRBV3-1 (or the pseudogene TRBV3-2) to TRBJ1-1; a possible D gene is TRBD1 (5 bases). This CDR3 contains 15 residues. V was cut by 4 bases and J by 1 base, with 13 bases left in between. CDR1 is LGHDT and CDR2 is YNNKEL in the germline V gene (reference sequence). The CDR3 protein is CASSPPGGENTEAFF. The CDR3, as DNA: TGTGCCAGCAGCCCCCCTGGGGGGGAGAACACTGAAGCTTTCTTT.

The rearrangement joins TRBV30 to TRBJ1-1; 7 bases are a match to TRBD1. The length of the CDR3 is 13 residues. Trimming at V came to 1 base and at J to 4 bases, leaving 3 bases not matched to a gene. CDR1 GTSNPN and CDR2 SVGIG come from the germline V gene (reference sequence). The CDR3 region is CAWSAQGVTEAFF. The CDR3 DNA reads as TGTGCCTGGAGTGCTCAGGGGGTCACTGAAGCTTTCTTT.

The chain is built from TRBV6-4 and TRBJ2-2, with 10 nucleotides matching TRBD1. The CDR3 runs to 14 residues. With 2 bases clipped from V and 6 bases from J, the junction kept 0 bases outside the gene matches. The germline V gene encodes CDR1 MRHNA and CDR2 SNTAGT. The DNA of the CDR3 is TGTGCCAGCAGTGACGGACAGGGGGCCGGGGAGCTGTTTTTT. It translates to CASSDGQGAGELFF.